A single sample gave rise to the 6 T cell receptor beta chains below, sequenced in a study of regulatory T cells in long-lasting Graves disease. Time point indicated: persistent/refractory GD, antithyroid drugs over 5 years with positive TRAb. Preparation of the TCR library used RNA extracted from PBMCs. Construction of TCR beta libraries relied on iRepertoire HTBI primers and on Arm-PCR targeting CDR3 regions. MiXCR was run by TCRdb on the multiplex PCR reads, yielding one entry per CDR3 protein. The repertoire holds fewer than 400,000 distinct CDR3 sequences, with less than 25% as singletons. Sequencing was performed on peripheral blood mononuclear cells (PBMCs), taken when the disease was refractory, from a patient treated with antithyroid drugs. Receptors were obtained from a female donor with Graves disease.

This clonotype was counted at least ten times. V gene TRBV28 combines with J gene TRBJ1-4; no clear D. The CDR3 covers 14 residues. The germline V and J ends were trimmed by 5 bases and 4 bases, with 11 bases remaining between them. Germline V gene sequence: CDR1 MDHEN, CDR2 SYDVKM. This CDR3 is CASSPMPLNEKLFF. CDR3 DNA sequence: TGTGCCAGCAGTCCAATGCCCCTTAATGAAAAACTGTTTTTT.

This clonotype was seen repeatedly, ten times or more. The chain recombines TRBV27 with TRBJ2-7; TRBD2 agrees at 9 bases. Germline CDR1 reads MNHEY; CDR2 reads SMNVEV (reference sequence). With V trimmed by 7 bases and J by 4 bases, 2 bases remained unmatched. The CDR3 is 12 residues long. The CDR3 reads CASTSGKYEQYF. The CDR3 DNA sequence: TGTGCCAGCACTAGCGGGAAGTACGAGCAGTACTTC.

This clonotype was observed a few times. The chain is built from TRBV9 and TRBJ1-2; D might be TRBD1 (6 bases). V lost 2 bases and J 3 bases, leaving 11 bases between the germline ends. This CDR3 is 14 amino acids long. Germline CDR1 and CDR2: SGDLS and YYNGEE. The CDR3 nucleotides are TGTGCCAGCAGCGTTACTGGGGGCCACTATGGCTACACCTTC. Translation gives CASSVTGGHYGYTF.

This clonotype was seen ten or more times. V usage is TRBV3-1 and J usage is TRBJ2-5, with 10 bases fitting TRBD2. With 4 bases clipped from V and 4 bases from J, the junction kept 3 bases outside the gene matches. The CDR3 is 14 amino acids. Germline loops: CDR1 LGHDT, CDR2 YNNKEL (reference sequence). The CDR3 bases are TGTGCCAGCAGCCGAATAGCGGGAGGAGAGACCCAGTACTTC. Translation gives CASSRIAGGETQYF.

V and J are TRBV20-1 and TRBJ2-5; 7 bases match TRBD2. Germline V lookup: CDR1 DFQATT, CDR2 SNEGSKA (reference sequence). Trimming at V came to 8 bases and at J to 4 bases, leaving 4 bases not matched to a gene. The CDR3 has 11 residues. CDR3 sequence reads: CSHGGGETQYF. DNA for the CDR3: TGCAGTCATGGGGGGGGAGAGACCCAGTACTTC.

The chain links TRBV6-1 to TRBJ1-1, with 7 bases lining up with TRBD1. From germline, CDR1 is MNHNS and CDR2 SASEGT. The V segment lost 5 bases and the J segment 5 bases; nucleotides outside the gene matches: 8. The CDR3 sequence is 14 residues long. CDR3 amino acids: CASSRDSLLTEAFF. The DNA for the CDR3 is TGTGCCAGCAGTCGGGACAGCCTCCTGACTGAAGCTTTCTTT.